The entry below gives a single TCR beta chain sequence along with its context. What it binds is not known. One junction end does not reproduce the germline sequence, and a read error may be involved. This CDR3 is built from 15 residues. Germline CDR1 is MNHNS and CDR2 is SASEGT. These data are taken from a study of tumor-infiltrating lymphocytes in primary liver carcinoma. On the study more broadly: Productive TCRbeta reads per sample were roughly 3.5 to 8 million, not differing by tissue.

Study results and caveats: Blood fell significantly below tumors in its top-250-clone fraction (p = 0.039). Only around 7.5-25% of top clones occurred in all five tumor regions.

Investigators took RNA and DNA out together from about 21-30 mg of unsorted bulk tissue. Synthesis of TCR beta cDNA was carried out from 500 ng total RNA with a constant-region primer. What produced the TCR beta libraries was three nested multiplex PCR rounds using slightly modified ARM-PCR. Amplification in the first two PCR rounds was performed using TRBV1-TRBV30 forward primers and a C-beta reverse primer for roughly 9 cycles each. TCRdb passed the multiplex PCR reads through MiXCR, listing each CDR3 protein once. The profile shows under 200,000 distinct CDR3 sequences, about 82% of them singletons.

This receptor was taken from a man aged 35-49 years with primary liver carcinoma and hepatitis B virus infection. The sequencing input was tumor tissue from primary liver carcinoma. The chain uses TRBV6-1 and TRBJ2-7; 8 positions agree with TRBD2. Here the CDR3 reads CASSEESGSSCERYF. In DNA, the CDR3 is TGTGCCAGCAGTGAAGAGAGCGGGAGCTCCTGCGAGCGGTACTTC.